This TCR beta chain was profiled in a study of CXCR3-negative and CXCR3-positive naive CD8 T cells (dated by TCRdb to the late 2010s). As for the study more broadly: In total, 130 million to 150 million TRB reads were obtained, or roughly 1.5 +/- 0.3 million reads per library. Diversity and physicochemical repertoire analyses covered some ten donors pooled from two independent experiments. TRBV-TRBJ cluster analysis included naive subsets from 5 donors and memory cells from 3 donors. The paper as a whole reports these results and caveats: Within the same donor, TRBV-TRBJ usage looked similar between naive CXCR3-negative and CXCR3-positive cells, but memory cells had distinct patterns. Comparably high repertoire diversity was found in both naive subsets, whereas much lower repertoire diversity was found in memory CD8+ T cells. Because surface CD5, which is linked to self-reactivity in mice, was comparable between the naive subsets, TCR interaction strength was also inferred from the physicochemical properties of TRB CDR3s. TRB CDR3s from CXCR3-positive naive cells showed higher hydrophobicity (lower Kidera factor 4), lower energy, and higher strength and volume indices than CXCR3-negative naive cells. CXCR3 expression partially decreased after cryopreservation, so most assays used freshly isolated PBMCs.

For every CD8+ T cell subset, 250,000 to 300,000 cells were flow-sorted straight into RLT lysis buffer, and each subset was sorted in triplicate. To exclude memory contaminants, naive CD8+ T cells were stringently defined as CD45RO-CCR7+CD27+CD95-. Peripheral blood mononuclear cells were isolated from buffy coats using standard density gradient centrifugation. A FACSAria III was used to flow-sort naive CXCR3-negative and CXCR3-positive CD8+ T cells. An RNeasy Mini Kit was used to extract total RNA from the sorted cells. TCRdb lists the instrument as NextSeq 550. The Human TCR Profiling Kit (MiLaboratory) was used to make UMI-labeled 5' RACE TRB cDNA libraries. The full amount of extracted RNA was used for cDNA synthesis, and the full amount of resulting cDNA was used for PCR amplification. Libraries were prepared in parallel using an identical number of PCR cycles. Turning to the authors' computational methods: With a minimum of two reads required per UMI, MIGEC and MiXCR pulled out about 50,000 +/- 10,000 unique UMI-labeled TRB cDNA molecules from each library. Each library averaged roughly 36,000 +/- 9,600 functional in-frame TRB CDR3 nucleotide clonotypes without stop codons. After downsampling to 5000 UMI-labeled TRB molecules per sample, diversity metrics such as normalized Shannon-Wiener and Chao1 were calculated in VDJtools. Clonotype-size-weighted physicochemical properties of the central five CDR3 residues (interaction energy, strength, volume and Kidera factor 4) were computed in VDJtools. TCRdb reprocessed the reads; each CDR3 protein sequence makes one entry, and DNA is unavailable. TCRdb assigned the V and J calls; the authors' analysis was not used. This sample's records show about 90,000 distinct CDR3 sequences. The ten largest clones represent approximately 0.82% of the sample.

Worth noting for this clonotype: Its antigen is not yet known.

The sequenced sample consisted of naive CXCR3+ CD8+ T cells from blood. Interpreted using the paper, the cell subset or site label stands for: CD45RO-CCR7+CD27+CD95- naive CD8+ T cells expressing CXCR3 (TNR3+). The TCR originated in a human donor in good health. Some clones in this sample may be carry-over from other donors' samples.

The encoded CDR3 is CASSQESSGSYNEQFF. This receptor chain uses TRBV4-3 and TRBJ2-1; TCRdb reports TRBD2, a call that lacks DNA to check it against. Its CDR3 holds 16 amino acids, cysteine through phenylalanine. No DNA sequence was recorded. Via the germline V gene, CDR1 is LGHNA and CDR2 YSLEER.